The present TCR beta chain was sequenced within a study of long-term antiretroviral therapy in people with HIV. Findings and limits, study-wide: Samples were collected from about 2003 to 2018 under possibly less effective ART regimens. HIV repertoires spanned tighter CDR3 length ranges than controls did.

To note about this clone: Its antigen is unidentified.

Sequencing relied on immunoSEQ assay v3.0, run at survey level. The assay was immunoSEQ multiplex PCR, and TCRdb's table has in-frame clones only and misses some. The sample consists of tens of thousands of clones, approximately 85% of them appearing once. Each HIV-infected participant was given treatment in the United States. There were roughly 1-10 million cryopreserved PBMC in the samples before DNA extraction. The CDR3 runs 15 residues. The germline CDR1 and CDR2 sequences are SNHLY and FYNNEI. V lost 0 bases and J lost 8, with 11 bases in between. The TCR comes from a woman aged 25 to 39 with HIV. This chain connects TRBV2 to TRBJ1-6; D remains ambiguous. The starting material was unsorted PBMCs, obtained just under 2.9 years before starting antiretroviral therapy. The CDR3 nucleotides are TGTGCCAGCAGTGAAGCGCTTCCACAGCATTCACCCCTCCACTTT. It is translated as CASSEALPQHSPLHF.